Presented here are 20 T cell receptor beta chains from one specimen sequenced in a study of T cells in localized non-small cell lung cancer. Sequenced by immunoSEQ multiplex PCR; TCRdb stores in-frame clones only, minus some. The sample contains over 15,000 clones, approximately 81% of which appear only once. The specimen comprised peripheral blood, sampled before any cancer treatment. These receptors came from a male donor at least 60 years old with stage I lung adenocarcinoma.

The chain has TRBV13 and TRBJ2-2; 8 bases are shared with TRBD2. Trimming at V came to 5 bases and at J to 1 base, leaving 6 bases not matched to a gene. CDR3 length: 16 amino acids. CDR1 is PRHDT, CDR2 FYEKMQ, per germline (reference sequence). Written as DNA, the CDR3 is TGTGCCAGCAGCCTGGGACTAGGCGGGAACACCGGGGAGCTGTTTTTT. This gives the protein CASSLGLGGNTGELFF.

The gene calls are TRBV6-6 and TRBJ2-7; 7 bases are a match to TRBD2. The junction had 7 bases not matched to a gene; V was cut back by 0 bases and J by 2 bases. The germline V gene has CDR1 MNHNY and CDR2 SVGAGI (reference sequence). CDR3 length: 16 amino acids. CDR3: CASSYSSAGTTYEQYF. CDR3 DNA: TGTGCCAGCAGTTACTCGTCAGCGGGGACCACCTACGAGCAGTACTTC.

The chain joins TRBV18 to TRBJ1-3; D remains unclear. Trimming stripped 3 bases from V and 1 base from J, with 4 bases between. This CDR3 is built from 13 residues. CDR1 and CDR2 from the germline V gene are KGHSH and LQKENI. Here the CDR3 reads CASSPQSGNTIYF. The CDR3 DNA is TGTGCCAGCTCACCGCAGTCTGGAAACACCATATATTTT.

The rearrangement links TRBV6-6 to TRBJ2-5; 9 nucleotides line up with TRBD1. Germline loops: CDR1 MNHNY, CDR2 SVGAGI (reference sequence). J was trimmed by 5 bases and V by 6 bases; bases with no gene match: 1. The CDR3 loop spans 12 amino acids. The CDR3 reads CASRGQGETQYF. The CDR3 DNA reads as TGTGCCAGCAGAGGACAGGGGGAGACCCAGTACTTC.

V is TRBV28 and J is TRBJ2-1, with 11 positions matching TRBD2. The CDR3 covers 13 residues. The junction had 3 bases not matched to a gene; V was cut back by 2 bases and J by 12 bases. Germline CDR1 reads MDHEN; CDR2 reads SYDVKM. CDR3 coding DNA: TGTGCCAGCAGTTTAATTCTAGCGGGGGGGCAGTTCTTC. This sequence encodes CASSLILAGGQFF.

This clone is a singleton in its sample. CDR3 coding DNA: TGCGCCAGCAGCTCTAACGGACAGACCTACGAGCAGTACTTC. Residues: CASSSNGQTYEQYF. The chain has TRBV5-1 and TRBJ2-7; D is perhaps TRBD1 (6 bases). Trimming took off 3 bases at V and 2 bases at J, with 12 bases between the two ends. Germline CDR1 and CDR2: SGHRS and YFSETQ. The CDR3 runs 14 residues. The full variable domain, completed using reference TRBV5-1 and TRBJ2-7, is KAGVTQTPRYLIKTRGQQVTLSCSPISGHRSVSWYQQTPGQGLQFLFEYFSETQRNKGNFPGRFSGRQFSNSRSEMNVSTLELGDSALYLCASSSNGQTYEQYFGPGTRLTVT.

V and J are TRBV2 and TRBJ1-6; D unclear. V lost 6 bases and J lost 1, with 19 bases in between. Germline V lookup: CDR1 SNHLY, CDR2 FYNNEI. This CDR3 contains 18 residues. CDR3 in DNA: TGTGCCAGCAGCCCCGGGCCGGCCGGAGGTTCCTATAATTCACCCCTCCACTTT. Amino acids: CASSPGPAGGSYNSPLHF.

V usage is TRBV4-3 and J usage is TRBJ2-1; D is uncertain. The CDR3 is 15 amino acids. The germline CDR1 and CDR2 sequences are LGHNA and YSLEER. Trimming shortened V by 2 bases and J by 1 base, and 9 bases separated the two germline ends. This chain's CDR3 is CASSQQPESYNEQFF. Written as DNA, the CDR3 is TGCGCCAGCAGCCAACAGCCGGAGTCCTACAATGAGCAGTTCTTC.

The chain employs TRBV7-9 and TRBJ2-1; D perhaps matches TRBD2 (7 bases). The V end was cut by 5 bases, the J end by 10 bases, with 12 bases between. Germline loops: CDR1 SEHNR, CDR2 FQNEAQ (reference sequence). The CDR3 loop spans 12 amino acids. In nucleotides, the CDR3 is TGTGCCAGCAGCCAAGGGGGGGCCGAGCAGTTCTTC. Its protein is CASSQGGAEQFF.

CDR3: CASSSTGPEAFF. In nucleotides, the CDR3 is TGCGCCAGCAGCTCTACGGGCCCTGAAGCTTTCTTT. The chain is built from TRBV5-1 and TRBJ1-1; D gene unclear. This CDR3 has 12 residues. Germline assignment: CDR1 SGHRS and CDR2 YFSETQ. V lost 3 bases and J 6 bases, leaving 9 bases between the germline ends.

This chain uses TRBV28 with TRBJ2-3, with D unresolved. The germline CDR1 and CDR2 sequences are MDHEN and SYDVKM. The CDR3 spans 12 residues. Trimming shortened V by 2 bases and J by 2 bases, and 2 bases separated the two germline ends. The chain's CDR3 is CASSLDTDTQYF. The CDR3 DNA is TGTGCCAGCAGTTTAGACACAGATACGCAGTATTTT.

The V and J genes are TRBV7-2 and TRBJ1-6; TRBD1 matches 7 bases. V shed 5 bases, J shed 6 bases, and the junction held 10 bases outside the gene matches. Germline V gene sequence: CDR1 SGHTA, CDR2 FQGNSA. The CDR3 is 16 residues long. The CDR3 bases are TGTGCCAGCAGCCCCCAGACAGGGTTTAGTAATTCACCCCTCCACTTT. As protein: CASSPQTGFSNSPLHF.

The chain uses TRBV5-1 and TRBJ1-2; D is ambiguous. Germline CDR1 and CDR2: SGHRS and YFSETQ. The CDR3 is made up of 16 amino acids. V lost 0 bases, J lost 8 bases, and 20 bases lay in between. In DNA, the CDR3 is TGCGCCAGCAGCTTGGGTGGAGGGATAGAATCGGAGGGCTACACCTTC. It translates to CASSLGGGIESEGYTF.

V usage is TRBV18 and J usage is TRBJ2-1, with 7 bases matching TRBD2. J gave up 3 bases and V 3 bases, and 5 bases lay outside the gene matches. The CDR3 totals 15 residues. Germline CDR1 KGHSH, CDR2 LQKENI. CDR3 in DNA: TGTGCCAGCTCACCTCTAGCGGATAACTACAATGAGCAGTTCTTC. It yields the protein CASSPLADNYNEQFF.

The rearrangement links TRBV4-3 to TRBJ1-1, with D possibly matching TRBD1 (6 bases). Per the germline V gene, CDR1 is LGHNA and CDR2 is YSLEER. Trimming left V 1 base short and J 10 bases short, with 13 bases between. This CDR3 comprises 13 residues. The CDR3 sequence: CASSQVGHPLAFF. As DNA, the CDR3 is TGCGCCAGCAGCCAAGTGGGACACCCACTAGCTTTCTTT.

The chain employs TRBV6-1 and TRBJ2-5, with TRBD1 as a possible D gene (5 bases). The CDR3 is made up of 13 amino acids. Germline assignment: CDR1 MNHNS and CDR2 SASEGT. V was pared by 5 bases and J by 2 bases, with 9 bases between. The CDR3 loop is CASSYQGQETQYF. DNA for the CDR3: TGTGCCAGCAGTTATCAGGGTCAAGAGACCCAGTACTTC.

The CDR3: CASRESSRQPQHF. The CDR3 region has the DNA TGTGCCAGCAGGGAGAGTTCTCGTCAGCCCCAGCATTTT. The genes are TRBV6-1 and TRBJ1-5; D ambiguous. The CDR3 totals 13 residues. Germline CDR1 reads MNHNS; CDR2 reads SASEGT. V was pared by 6 bases and J by 6 bases, with 12 bases between.

The J gene is TRBJ1-6, the V gene TRBV5-1, with TRBD1 identical over 10 bases. Unmatched junction bases numbered 17, after V lost 4 bases and J lost 7 bases. CDR1 is SGHRS and CDR2 is YFSETQ in the germline V gene. The CDR3 consists of 19 residues. CDR3 amino acids: CASSDRDRGPPERNSPLHF. For the CDR3, the DNA is TGCGCCAGCAGCGACCGGGACAGGGGACCCCCAGAGAGGAATTCACCCCTCCACTTT. Based on the CDR3 plus reference TRBV5-1 and TRBJ1-6, the full variable domain is KAGVTQTPRYLIKTRGQQVTLSCSPISGHRSVSWYQQTPGQGLQFLFEYFSETQRNKGNFPGRFSGRQFSNSRSEMNVSTLELGDSALYLCASSDRDRGPPERNSPLHFGNGTRLTVT.

This rearrangement joins TRBV7-9 to TRBJ2-7; no firm D call. The germline V and J ends were trimmed by 7 bases and 5 bases, with 18 bases remaining between them. CDR3 length equals 14 residues. The germline gives CDR1 SEHNR, CDR2 FQNEAQ (reference sequence). This chain's CDR3 is CASTALGGENEQYF. Here the CDR3 DNA reads TGTGCCAGCACCGCACTGGGTGGGGAAAACGAGCAGTACTTC.

Turning to this clone: This CDR3 is missing its conserved last phenylalanine or tryptophan, likely due to a read error. The DNA is left out, because the CDR3 cannot be placed on it with certainty; the CDR3 is given as TCRdb lists it. The chain couples TRBV5-8 to TRBJ1-2. Germline V gene sequence: CDR1 SGHTS, CDR2 YDEGEE. Both ends counted, the CDR3 spans 11 residues. This CDR3 reads CASSLGDENFG.